These 21 T cell receptor beta chains originate from one sample sequenced in a study of blood T cells in healthy people across ages. For the second PCR, which ran for about 7 to 12 cycles, a sample-barcoded 5' primer and a J-beta primer mix were used. Via MiXCR, TCRdb re-called the 5' RACE reads, giving one row per CDR3 protein. The profile shows hundreds of thousands of distinct CDR3 sequences, roughly three fifths of them singletons. The sample comprised blood. Receptors originate from a man aged 35 to 55 in good health.

The gene calls are TRBV11-3 and TRBJ2-1, with 12 bases identical to TRBD2. V lost 5 bases to trimming and J lost 7 bases; unmatched junction nucleotides: 9. The CDR3 has 16 residues. Germline V gene lookup returns CDR1 SGHNT and CDR2 YENEEA. The CDR3 here is CASSKGLAGGRNEQFF. CDR3 sequence (DNA): TGTGCCAGCAGCAAGGGCCTAGCGGGGGGGCGAAATGAGCAGTTCTTC.

The DNA of the CDR3 is TGTGCCAGCAGTTTTCGTTTGTGGGACAGCTCCTACGAGCAGTACTTC. Its translation: CASSFRLWDSSYEQYF. This sequence joins TRBV12-3 or TRBV12-4 and TRBJ2-7; 7 bases align to TRBD1. CDR3 size: 16 residues. Trimming removed 3 bases from V and 0 bases from J; junction bases left unmatched: 8.

This rearrangement joins TRBV27 to TRBJ2-1; 11 bases match TRBD2. The closer fit of TRBJ2-7 to the DNA end suggests the J call may be wrong. Germline V CDR1 and CDR2: MNHEY, SMNVEV (reference sequence). The length of the CDR3 is 17 residues. The CDR3 loop reads CASSLLGLAGSSDEQYF. Here the CDR3 DNA reads TGTGCCAGCAGTTTATTAGGACTAGCGGGTTCATCCGACGAGCAGTACTTC.

This clonotype showed up just once. J is TRBJ2-4 and V is TRBV24-1, with D perhaps TRBD1 (6 bases). The V gene's germline CDR1 is KGHDR and CDR2 SFDVKD. The V and J ends lost 4 bases and 0 bases respectively, with 15 bases between them. The CDR3 sequence is 17 residues long. Here the CDR3 DNA reads TGTGCCACCAGTGAGTCTTCCCCGGACAGAGCCAAAAACATTCAGTACTTC. As protein: CATSESSPDRAKNIQYF.

V and J are TRBV20-1 and TRBJ1-1; maybe TRBD1 (5 bases). The length of the CDR3 is 15 residues. V shed 3 bases and J shed 0 bases, with 14 bases lying between them. CDR1 and CDR2 from the germline V gene are DFQATT and SNEGSKA (reference sequence). CDR3 sequence reads: CSASRSGMVNTEAFF. CDR3 in DNA: TGCAGTGCTAGTAGATCAGGGATGGTGAACACTGAAGCTTTCTTT.

This clonotype was counted many times. The rearrangement links TRBV5-1 to TRBJ2-6; D is ambiguous. Germline V gives CDR1 SGHRS, CDR2 YFSETQ. V was shortened by 2 bases and J by 0 bases, with 15 bases between the two germline ends. The CDR3 sequence is 18 residues long. CDR3 protein: CASSFANVYSSGANVLTF. CDR3 in DNA: TGCGCCAGCAGCTTCGCCAACGTATACAGCTCTGGGGCCAACGTCCTGACTTTC.

This chain joins TRBV27 and TRBJ2-1; 7 positions agree with TRBD2. The CDR3 has 15 amino acids. V shed 7 bases and J 8 bases; nucleotides not matched to a gene: 14. Germline loops: CDR1 MNHEY, CDR2 SMNVEV (reference sequence). This CDR3 reads CASNQRGVGIHEQFF. The CDR3 DNA sequence: TGTGCCAGCAACCAGCGGGGAGTCGGGATTCATGAGCAGTTCTTC.

In its sample, this clonotype was seen once. The chain couples TRBV9 to TRBJ1-1; 7 bases agree with TRBD1. Germline V gene sequence: CDR1 SGDLS, CDR2 YYNGEE. The CDR3 runs to 17 residues. V shed 0 bases and J 0 bases; nucleotides not matched to a gene: 8. This CDR3 reads CASSVEASGGMNTEAFF. CDR3 bases: TGTGCCAGCAGCGTAGAGGCCTCAGGGGGTATGAACACTGAAGCTTTCTTT.

The V and J genes are TRBV12-3 or TRBV12-4 and TRBJ2-7; D possibly corresponds to TRBD2 (6 bases). V was cut by 2 bases and J by 1 base, with 12 bases left in between. CDR3 length: 15 amino acids. The CDR3 DNA reads as TGTGCCAGCAGTTTATTAGCGGAGGTATCCTACGAGCAGTACTTC. Translating gives CASSLLAEVSYEQYF.

The CDR3: CASSYAVDSSYNSPLHF. The CDR3 DNA follows: TGTGCCAGCAGTTACGCGGTGGACAGCTCCTATAATTCACCCCTCCACTTT. V is TRBV6-2 or TRBV6-3 and J is TRBJ1-6, with D perhaps TRBD1 (6 bases). The V gene's germline CDR1 is MNHEY and CDR2 SVGEGT. The CDR3 length is 17 residues. Deletions cut 2 bases from V and 0 bases from J, with 11 bases between.

The V gene is TRBV7-9, the J gene TRBJ1-2; D is unclear. V gave up 1 base and J gave up 8 bases, with 14 bases separating them. Germline-derived CDR1 and CDR2 are SEHNR and FQNEAQ (reference sequence). The CDR3 loop spans 14 amino acids. The chain's CDR3 is CASSLDGGKRGYTF. The CDR3 bases are TGTGCCAGCAGCTTAGATGGCGGGAAGAGGGGCTACACCTTC.

V gene TRBV5-1 combines with J gene TRBJ2-1; 9 nucleotides align to TRBD1. TRBJ2-7 explains the end of the DNA better; the J call may be wrong. CDR1 SGHRS and CDR2 YFSETQ come from the germline V gene. The CDR3 consists of 15 residues. This CDR3 reads CASSRSGQGYNEQYF. In DNA, the CDR3 is TGCGCCAGCAGCCGATCGGGACAGGGATACAATGAGCAGTACTTC.

With regard to this clonotype: A much larger clone differs by one base, so this may be a read error. The chain couples TRBV10-3 to TRBJ2-7; possibly TRBD1 for D (5 bases). The V and J ends lost 0 bases and 2 bases respectively, with 14 bases between them. Germline lookup yields CDR1 ENHRY and CDR2 SYGVKD. There are 16 residues in the CDR3. CDR3 DNA: TGTGCCATCAGTGAGTCGAACGCCAGGGCCGCCTACGAGCAGTACTTC. Its translation is CAISESNARAAYEQYF.

The chain links TRBV7-3 to TRBJ2-5; 9 bases are shared with TRBD2. The CDR3 sequence is 21 residues long. The V segment lost 6 bases and the J segment 11 bases; nucleotides outside the gene matches: 34. Germline lookup yields CDR1 SGHTA and CDR2 FQGTGA. CDR3 nucleotide sequence: TGTGCCAGCAGTCAGAGGGGGGTGACTTTGCGGGAGGGCCTTACCCACAATGAGCAGTACTTC. Its translation: CASSQRGVTLREGLTHNEQYF.

This sequence joins TRBV5-5 and TRBJ2-7; tentatively, D is TRBD2 (5 bases). The CDR3 length is 14 residues. V dropped 0 bases and J dropped 7 bases, with 14 bases sitting between them. The V gene's germline CDR1 is SGHKS and CDR2 YYEKEE (reference sequence). DNA of the CDR3: TGTGCCAGCAGCTTGGACGGGATCCTACGAGAGCAGTACTTC. This encodes CASSLDGILREQYF.

This chain's CDR3 is CAAQVGQGPGELFF. CDR3 DNA sequence: TGTGCCGCACAAGTGGGACAGGGGCCCGGGGAGCTGTTTTTT. The genes are TRBV10-3 and TRBJ2-2, with 10 bases fitting TRBD1. Unmatched junction bases numbered 9, after V lost 11 bases and J lost 6 bases. Germline CDR1 and CDR2: ENHRY and SYGVKD. The CDR3 sequence is 14 residues long.

This sequence joins TRBV6-6 and TRBJ2-7; the D gene is possibly TRBD2 (6 bases). The CDR3 is 14 amino acids. Germline V gene data show CDR1 as MNHNY and CDR2 as SVGAGI (reference sequence). Between the trimmed V and J ends, which lost 6 bases and 10 bases, there was a span of 22 bases. The CDR3 sequence: CASSPGLSDGAQYF. The CDR3 coding sequence is TGTGCCAGCAGCCCGGGACTCTCGGATGGGGCCCAGTACTTC.

The chain carries TRBV11-2 and TRBJ2-4; TRBD2 matches at 8 bases. The J call may be mistaken, given a closer DNA end match to TRBJ2-7. This CDR3 is built from 14 residues. Germline V gene sequence: CDR1 SGHAT, CDR2 FQNNGV. The CDR3 nucleotides read TGTGCCAGCAGAAACAGCGGGAGAGACTACGAGCAGTACTTC. Protein sequence: CASRNSGRDYEQYF.

V usage is TRBV6-6 and J usage is TRBJ1-5, with a tentative D call TRBD1 (6 bases). CDR3 length equals 14 residues. Trimming shortened V by 8 bases and J by 2 bases, and 13 bases separated the two germline ends. Germline V lookup: CDR1 MNHNY, CDR2 SVGAGI (reference sequence). CDR3 nucleotide sequence: TGTGCCAGCCTGGGGGACACCCGCAATCAGCCCCAGCATTTT. Amino acid sequence: CASLGDTRNQPQHF.

This clonotype was detected a few times. The chain links TRBV25-1 to TRBJ1-6, with D perhaps matching TRBD1 (6 bases). Germline lookup yields CDR1 MGHDK and CDR2 SYGVNS. There are 15 residues in the CDR3. Between the trimmed V and J ends, which lost 6 bases and 9 bases, there was a span of 18 bases. Written as DNA, the CDR3 is TGTGCCAGCAGGGCAGGGGCCGGGGCTATTTCACCCCTCCACTTT. Its translation is CASRAGAGAISPLHF.

The chain carries TRBV12-5 and TRBJ2-6, with 7 bases fitting TRBD1. Germline loops: CDR1 LGHNT, CDR2 FRNRAP. V shed 5 bases and J 4 bases; nucleotides not matched to a gene: 5. CDR3 length: 15 amino acids. CDR3 protein: CASGMTGPGANVLTF. The CDR3 bases are TGTGCTAGTGGTATGACAGGGCCCGGGGCCAACGTCCTGACTTTC. The complete variable domain, with remaining parts taken from reference TRBV12-5 and TRBJ2-6, reads DARVTQTPRHKVTEMGQEVTMRCQPILGHNTVFWYRQTMMQGLELLAYFRNRAPLDDSGMPKDRFSAEMPDATLATLKIQPSEPRDSAVYFCASGMTGPGANVLTFGAGSRLTVL.